This T cell receptor beta chain was documented in a study of cytomegalovirus exposure and HLA in healthy donors. Broader study findings: A few CMV-associated chains were confirmed in vitro to be specific for CMV antigens. Differences between HLA loci emerged in a later analysis of TCR association rates, with DRB1 most and HLA-C fewest. In an earlier analysis, productive rearrangement rates for most beta V segments clustered near 87% or 30%.

On this clone itself: Its antigen is still unknown.

Primers included in the PCR were 60 Vbeta and 13 Jbeta primers. Profiled with immunoSEQ multiplex PCR; TCRdb holds only in-frame clones, not every one. The table records 170,000 or so clones, around 82% of them present only once. Germline assignment: CDR1 MNHEY and CDR2 SVGAGI. The V and J ends lost 2 bases and 6 bases, in that order; junction bases with no gene match: 5. The CDR3 is made up of 14 amino acids. The chain is built from TRBV6-5 and TRBJ2-7; the match to TRBD1 covers 9 bases. The sample comprised PBMCs. The clonotype originates from a man in his fifties or sixties in good health and CMV-seronegative. CDR3 sequence (DNA): TGTGCCAGCAGTTACCTTGGGACAGGGTCCGAGCAGTACTTC. This codes for CASSYLGTGSEQYF.